This T cell receptor beta chain was identified in a study of cytomegalovirus exposure and HLA in healthy donors. General study results and limits: One later analysis, an examination of the roughly 130 validation repertoires, found that first-cohort TCR clusters tended to co-occur in them. Accounts indicate the classifier identified cytomegalovirus status with strong specificity and sensitivity. Many donors carried some public TCRs, although rarity characterized most TCR sequences.

As for this clone: What it recognizes is unknown.

Sequencing was performed with immunoSEQ multiplex PCR; in TCRdb, only in-frame clones are kept and a portion is missing. The table lists over 200,000 clones, around 88% of them singletons. These donors were members of the roughly 120-subject validation cohort, a group separate from the approximately 700-subject first cohort. This TCR was recovered from a woman aged 18-35 years in good health and CMV-seronegative. The sequencing input was PBMCs.

CDR3 nucleotides: TGCAGTGCTAGAGATCCGGATGGCTACACCTTC. Protein sequence: CSARDPDGYTF. The J gene is TRBJ1-2, the V gene TRBV20-1; D uncertain. The CDR3 has 11 residues. V was cut by 0 bases and J by 6 bases, with 5 bases left in between. Germline V lookup: CDR1 DFQATT, CDR2 SNEGSKA (reference sequence).